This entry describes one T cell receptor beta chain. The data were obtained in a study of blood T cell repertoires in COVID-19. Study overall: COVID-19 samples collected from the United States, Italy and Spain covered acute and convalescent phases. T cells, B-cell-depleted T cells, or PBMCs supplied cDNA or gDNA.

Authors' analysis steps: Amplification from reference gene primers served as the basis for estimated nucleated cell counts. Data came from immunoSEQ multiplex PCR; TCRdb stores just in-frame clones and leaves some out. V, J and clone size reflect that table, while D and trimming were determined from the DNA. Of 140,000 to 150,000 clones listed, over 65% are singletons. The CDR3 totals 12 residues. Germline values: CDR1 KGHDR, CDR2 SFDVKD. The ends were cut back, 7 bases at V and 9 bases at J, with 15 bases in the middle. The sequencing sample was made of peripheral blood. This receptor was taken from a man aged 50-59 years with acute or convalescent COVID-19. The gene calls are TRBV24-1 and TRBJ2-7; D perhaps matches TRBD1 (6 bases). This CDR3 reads CATRDSKKVQYV. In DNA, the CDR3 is TGTGCCACCAGGGACAGCAAAAAAGTGCAGTACGTC.